This TCR beta chain comes out of a study of cytomegalovirus exposure and HLA in healthy donors. Note on this clone: The antigen remains unidentified.

The PCR contained 60 Vbeta and 13 Jbeta primers. Original handling: It was a later analysis that counted roughly 80 million unique TCR beta chains, of which about 10 million were shared. TCRdb's copy holds only in-frame clones and misses some; the assay was immunoSEQ multiplex PCR. From that table come the V and J calls and clone size; the DNA was used to work out D and trimming. The repertoire holds about 120,000 clones, with 65% to 80% as singletons. Broader study findings: Cytomegalovirus association was listed for approximately 150 TCR beta chains. For most subjects, TCR beta sequences were reported to predict HLA-A and HLA-B alleles with accuracy. Usually a TCR sequence was rare, but some public TCRs were found in many donors.

Trimming stripped 1 base from V and 5 bases from J, with 6 bases between. The CDR3 runs 12 residues. The germline gives CDR1 MNHNS, CDR2 SASEGT. Sequencing input: PBMCs. The sequence came from a man in his 60s in good health and CMV-seropositive. The J gene is TRBJ2-7, the V gene TRBV6-1; D uncertain. CDR3: CASSEVLDEQYF. CDR3 DNA: TGTGCCAGCAGTGAAGTTTTAGACGAGCAGTACTTC.